The 2 T cell receptor beta chains listed next were all sequenced from one sample in a study of T cells after yellow fever vaccination. MiXCR, applied by TCRdb to the 5' RACE reads, yields one record per CDR3 protein. The sample shows about 240,000 distinct CDR3 sequences, roughly 7.2% of them seen only once. Source: CD4+ T cells sorted from PBMCs, taken 15 days after the yellow fever booster vaccination. Receptor source: a man aged 25 to 40 who received the YFV17D yellow fever vaccine.

This clonotype was detected a few times. The chain joins TRBV7-2 to TRBJ2-3; D is perhaps TRBD2 (5 bases). This CDR3 has 17 residues. CDR1 and CDR2 from the germline V gene are SGHTA and FQGNSA. Trimming took off 2 bases at V and 0 bases at J, with 15 bases between the two ends. The CDR3 DNA reads TGTGCCAGCAGCTTATTGTATTCTAGCTCCAGCACAGATACGCAGTATTTT. It translates to CASSLLYSSSSTDTQYF. The variable domain in full, completed from reference TRBV7-2 and TRBJ2-3, reads GAGVSQSPSNKVTEKGKDVELRCDPISGHTALYWYRQSLGQGLEFLIYFQGNSAPDKSGLPSDRFSAERTGGSVSTLTIQRTQQEDSAVYLCASSLLYSSSSTDTQYFGPGTRLTVL.

This clonotype was found many times. The chain combines TRBV20-1 with TRBJ2-2, with D tentatively TRBD1 (5 bases). The CDR3 consists of 16 residues. Germline V gene data show CDR1 as DFQATT and CDR2 as SNEGSKA (reference sequence). Trimming took 0 bases from V and 2 from J, leaving 13 bases between them. CDR3 amino acids: CSARDQRGPNTGELFF. CDR3 coding DNA: TGCAGTGCTAGAGATCAAAGGGGCCCCAACACCGGGGAGCTGTTTTTT.